This T cell receptor (beta chain) was recorded in a study of blood T cell repertoires in COVID-19. Study context: From the United States, Italy and Spain came samples of acute and convalescent COVID-19. T cells, B-cell-depleted T cells, or PBMCs supplied cDNA or gDNA.

Repertoires were generated with immunoSEQ multiplex PCR, while TCRdb's copy carries only in-frame clones and drops some. The sample shows 190,000 or so clones, about nine tenths of them seen only once. The clonotype comes from a woman aged 25 to 39 with acute or convalescent COVID-19. Material: peripheral blood.

Written as DNA, the CDR3 is TGTGCCAGCAGCTTAGGGGTACAAGGAGTGCCTAATAATGAAAAACTGTTTTTT. This encodes CASSLGVQGVPNNEKLFF. The chain carries TRBV7-8 and TRBJ1-4; D is undetermined. The ends were cut back, 1 base at V and 4 bases at J, with 19 bases in the middle. This CDR3 has 18 residues. Germline V gives CDR1 SGHVS, CDR2 FQNEAQ.